This TCR beta chain emerged from a study of CD8 T cells in Susac syndrome. Study results and limitations: As the study acknowledged, the number of individuals who were part of its TCR sequencing and HLA analysis was relatively small.

Random hexamers were used to reverse transcribe an amount of about 0.45 to 1 ug RNA. immunoSEQ multiplex PCR amplified TCR beta CDR3 across 54 Vbeta, 13 Jbeta. MiXCR was run by TCRdb on the immunoSEQ multiplex PCR reads, yielding one entry per CDR3 protein. This table holds roughly 140,000 distinct CDR3 sequences, 94% found once. CDR1 and CDR2 from the germline V gene are LGHDT and YNNKEL (reference sequence). Germline trimming cut 5 bases from V and 8 bases from J; bases unmatched to any gene: 5. The CDR3 covers 13 residues. Comments on this clonotype: What it binds is not known.

Healthy donors constituted the control group, matched for age and sex. Negative isolation was applied to CD8+ and CD4+ T cells, and FACS enrichment was applied to TEMRA cells. Sequenced input: CD8+ T cells from PBMCs. This rearrangement joins TRBV3-1 to TRBJ2-1, with 8 bases fitting TRBD2. The receptor was isolated from a human donor in good health. The CDR3 coding sequence is TGTGCCAGCAGCAGCGGGAGTGGGTATGAGCAGTTCTTC. Amino acid sequence: CASSSGSGYEQFF.